What follows are 18 T cell receptor beta chains derived from one specimen sequenced in a study of CD8 T cells in ankylosing spondylitis (dated 2017 in TCRdb). The library relied on 5' RACE. TCRdb names Illumina HiSeq 2500 as the instrument used. TCRdb redid the processing of the public reads, applying fastp at Q25 and MiXCR, and retained in-frame beta chains. Identical CDR3 protein sequences are pooled into one entry, listed with their most common genes and DNA. This sample has around 490,000 distinct CDR3 sequences in its table, and about 5.2% of those were observed once. The ten largest make up approximately 4% of the sample. Their antigens are not known. The paper as a whole reports these results and caveats: Blood from ankylosing spondylitis patients appeared to be characterized by a TCR beta motif made up of several highly homologous amino acid variants.

What was sequenced was blood, either unsorted or a sorted T cell fraction (not recorded which). These receptors all stem from a male donor with ankylosing spondylitis.

This clonotype has more than one count but fewer than ten. V gene TRBV7-9 combines with J gene TRBJ2-1; the D call may be TRBD1 or TRBD2 (5 bases each). Trimming removed 5 bases at V and 4 bases at J, with 18 bases between. The germline V gene encodes CDR1 SEHNR and CDR2 FQNEAQ (reference sequence). The CDR3 is 16 amino acids. This CDR3 reads CASSDRDGAGYNEQFF. Written as DNA, the CDR3 is TGTGCCAGCAGCGACCGAGACGGGGCTGGGTACAATGAGCAGTTCTTC.

This clonotype was seen repeatedly, ten times or more. The V and J genes are TRBV24-1 and TRBJ2-1; D is undetermined. Germline CDR1 and CDR2: KGHDR and SFDVKD. The CDR3 totals 12 residues. The V and J ends lost 7 bases and 7 bases respectively, with 10 bases between them. CDR3 sequence reads: CATRNSWNEQFF. The CDR3 DNA follows: TGTGCCACCAGAAATAGCTGGAATGAGCAGTTCTTC.

The table lists this clonotype with many counts. The rearrangement uses TRBV7-9 and TRBJ2-5; D gene ambiguous. V was clipped by 6 bases and J by 2 bases, with 10 bases between them. The CDR3 loop spans 13 amino acids. The germline V gene has CDR1 SEHNR and CDR2 FQNEAQ (reference sequence). The CDR3 spells CASRFKEQETQYF. The CDR3 bases are TGTGCCAGCAGATTTAAGGAACAAGAGACCCAGTACTTC.

There are many counts of this clonotype. The genes are TRBV29-1 and TRBJ2-5; 12 nucleotides align to TRBD1. The trim removed 7 bases at V and 2 bases at J, leaving 8 bases unmatched. The CDR3 runs 15 residues. Germline-derived CDR1 and CDR2 are SQVTM and ANQGSEA. CDR3 bases: TGCAGCGCCATTCCGGGACAGGGGGCTCAAGAGACCCAGTACTTC. Translation: CSAIPGQGAQETQYF.

This clonotype was recorded many times. The chain recombines TRBV6-4 with TRBJ2-1; 7 positions match TRBD1. There are 14 residues in the CDR3. The germline CDR1 and CDR2 sequences are MRHNA and SNTAGT. V gave up 4 bases and J gave up 6 bases; unmatched junction bases: 6. CDR3 sequence reads: CASSVIRDSNEQFF. In DNA, the CDR3 is TGTGCCAGCAGTGTTATAAGGGACAGCAATGAGCAGTTCTTC.

Ten or more counts support this clonotype. The chain links TRBV4-1 to TRBJ2-1; either TRBD1 or TRBD2 may supply D (6 bases each). CDR1 is MGHRA, CDR2 YSYEKL, per germline. Trimming stripped 1 base from V and 0 bases from J, with 7 bases between. This CDR3 region has 15 residues. The CDR3 here is CASSQGGASYNEQFF. The CDR3, as DNA: TGCGCCAGCAGCCAAGGGGGGGCCTCCTACAATGAGCAGTTCTTC.

This chain joins TRBV5-5 and TRBJ1-5; no clear D. The germline V gene encodes CDR1 SGHKS and CDR2 YYEKEE (reference sequence). The V end was cut by 0 bases, the J end by 2 bases, with 15 bases between. CDR3 length: 17 residues. CDR3 sequence: CASSLVRTPRGNQPQHF. In nucleotides, the CDR3 is TGTGCCAGCAGCTTGGTCCGGACCCCCCGGGGCAATCAGCCCCAGCATTTT.

This clonotype was recorded a few times. The chain has TRBV6-1 and TRBJ2-7; D remains unclear. V was trimmed by 6 bases and J by 6 bases, leaving 15 bases between them. Germline V gene lookup returns CDR1 MNHNS and CDR2 SASEGT. The CDR3 sequence is 13 residues long. The CDR3 is CASSHPMVGEQYF. The CDR3 DNA sequence: TGTGCCAGCAGCCACCCTATGGTTGGCGAGCAGTACTTC.

The chain uses TRBV24-1 and TRBJ2-1, with 14 bases lining up with TRBD2. Unmatched junction bases numbered 4, after V lost 3 bases and J lost 4 bases. Germline assignment: CDR1 KGHDR and CDR2 SFDVKD. This CDR3 is built from 17 residues. The CDR3 DNA sequence: TGTGCCACCAGTGATATCCGACTAGCGGGAGGGTACAATGAGCAGTTCTTC. As protein: CATSDIRLAGGYNEQFF.

This clonotype was seen repeatedly, ten times or more. The chain links TRBV27 to TRBJ1-2, with 9 bases identical to TRBD1. J gave up 8 bases and V 5 bases, and 6 bases lay outside the gene matches. Germline V gene sequence: CDR1 MNHEY, CDR2 SMNVEV (reference sequence). The CDR3 covers 13 residues. CDR3 protein: CASSTQGAWGYTF. The CDR3 nucleotides read TGTGCCAGCAGTACACAGGGGGCTTGGGGCTACACCTTC.

This clonotype was seen a handful of times. This chain links TRBV20-1 with TRBJ2-3, with D perhaps given as TRBD1 or TRBD2 (7 bases each). Germline V gives CDR1 DFQATT, CDR2 SNEGSKA (reference sequence). There are 17 residues in the CDR3. V was pared by 1 base and J by 2 bases, with 19 bases between. The CDR3 DNA follows: TGCAGTGCTAGAGGGGGGAGGGGGCGGTTCGACACAGATACGCAGTATTTT. It codes for CSARGGRGRFDTDTQYF.

A few counts support this clonotype. The gene calls are TRBV5-5 and TRBJ2-5, with 12 bases matching TRBD2. Unmatched junction bases numbered 6, after V lost 4 bases and J lost 5 bases. The CDR3 is 15 residues long. Germline-derived CDR1 and CDR2 are SGHKS and YYEKEE (reference sequence). CDR3 DNA: TGTGCCAGCAGCCGCGGACTAGCGGGAATGGAGACCCAGTACTTC. As protein: CASSRGLAGMETQYF.

This clonotype was picked up many times. This chain links TRBV20-1 with TRBJ2-4; 7 bases map to TRBD2. V shed 5 bases and J 3 bases; nucleotides not matched to a gene: 4. This CDR3 contains 13 residues. Germline V gene data show CDR1 as DFQATT and CDR2 as SNEGSKA (reference sequence). CDR3 sequence: CSAGSGVKNIQYF. CDR3 nucleotides: TGCAGTGCTGGGAGCGGGGTCAAAAACATTCAGTACTTC.

At least ten counts were recorded for this clonotype. The chain carries TRBV5-5 and TRBJ2-3, with D tentatively TRBD1 (6 bases). This CDR3 has 14 residues. Germline CDR1 and CDR2: SGHKS and YYEKEE (reference sequence). V was pared by 3 bases and J by 2 bases, with 10 bases between. The CDR3 sequence is CASSSDRYTDTQYF. The CDR3 nucleotides read TGTGCCAGCAGCTCGGACAGATACACAGATACGCAGTATTTT.

This clonotype was recorded at least ten times. The rearrangement uses TRBV20-1 and TRBJ1-3; TRBD1 is a possible D gene (5 bases). V dropped 0 bases and J dropped 1 base, with 13 bases sitting between them. Germline CDR1 reads DFQATT; CDR2 reads SNEGSKA (reference sequence). This CDR3 contains 16 residues. The CDR3 protein is CSARDIQAGSGNTIYF. CDR3 DNA sequence: TGCAGTGCTAGAGATATACAGGCTGGGTCTGGAAACACCATATATTTT.

In its sample, this clonotype was seen many times. V usage is TRBV7-9 and J usage is TRBJ1-5; D is unclear. Trimming shortened V by 3 bases and J by 4 bases, and 13 bases separated the two germline ends. The CDR3 is 15 residues long. Germline V lookup: CDR1 SEHNR, CDR2 FQNEAQ (reference sequence). CDR3 amino acids: CASSLYGKGNQPQHF. The CDR3, as DNA: TGTGCCAGCAGCTTGTATGGGAAGGGAAATCAGCCCCAGCATTTT.

This clonotype was recorded at least ten times. This rearrangement joins TRBV7-3 to TRBJ2-3; 14 bases are shared with TRBD2. V lost 4 bases to trimming and J lost 2 bases; unmatched junction nucleotides: 2. This CDR3 region has 16 residues. In germline, CDR1 is SGHTA, CDR2 FQGTGA. The CDR3 DNA sequence: TGTGCCAGCAGCTCGACTAGCGGGGGGGACACAGATACGCAGTATTTT. Encoded protein: CASSSTSGGDTDTQYF.

This clonotype was picked up many times. The rearrangement joins TRBV18 to TRBJ2-1; D not resolved. CDR1 and CDR2 from the germline V gene are KGHSH and LQKENI. The CDR3 runs 13 residues. Trimming stripped 5 bases from V and 4 bases from J, with 9 bases between. The CDR3 coding sequence is TGTGCCAGCTCATCATCAAGGTACAATGAGCAGTTCTTC. Its translation: CASSSSRYNEQFF.